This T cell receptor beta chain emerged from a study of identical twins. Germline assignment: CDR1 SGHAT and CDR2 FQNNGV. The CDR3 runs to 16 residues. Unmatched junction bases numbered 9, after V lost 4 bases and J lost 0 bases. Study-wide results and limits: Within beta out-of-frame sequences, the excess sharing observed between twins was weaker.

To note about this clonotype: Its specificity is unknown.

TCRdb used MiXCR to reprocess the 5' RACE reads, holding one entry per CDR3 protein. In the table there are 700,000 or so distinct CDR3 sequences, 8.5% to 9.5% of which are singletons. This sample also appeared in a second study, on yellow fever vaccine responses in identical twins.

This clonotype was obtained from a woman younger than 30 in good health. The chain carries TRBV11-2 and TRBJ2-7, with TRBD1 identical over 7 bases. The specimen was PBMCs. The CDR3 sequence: CASSSEYRQGSYEQYF. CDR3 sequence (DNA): TGTGCCAGCAGCTCCGAATATCGACAGGGCTCCTACGAGCAGTACTTC.